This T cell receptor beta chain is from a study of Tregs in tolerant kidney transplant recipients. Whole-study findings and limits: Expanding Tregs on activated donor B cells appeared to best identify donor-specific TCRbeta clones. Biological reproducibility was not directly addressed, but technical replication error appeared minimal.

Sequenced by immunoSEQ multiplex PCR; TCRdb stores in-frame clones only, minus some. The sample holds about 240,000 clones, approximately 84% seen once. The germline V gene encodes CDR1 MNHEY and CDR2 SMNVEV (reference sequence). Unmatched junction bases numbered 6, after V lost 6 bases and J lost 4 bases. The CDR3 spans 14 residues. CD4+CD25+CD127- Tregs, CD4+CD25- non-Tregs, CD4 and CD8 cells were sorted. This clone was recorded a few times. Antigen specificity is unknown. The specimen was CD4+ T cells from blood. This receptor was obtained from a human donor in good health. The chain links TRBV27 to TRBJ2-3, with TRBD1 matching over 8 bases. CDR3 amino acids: CASRAGQGPDTQYF. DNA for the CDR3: TGTGCCAGCAGGGCAGGACAGGGCCCAGATACGCAGTATTTT.